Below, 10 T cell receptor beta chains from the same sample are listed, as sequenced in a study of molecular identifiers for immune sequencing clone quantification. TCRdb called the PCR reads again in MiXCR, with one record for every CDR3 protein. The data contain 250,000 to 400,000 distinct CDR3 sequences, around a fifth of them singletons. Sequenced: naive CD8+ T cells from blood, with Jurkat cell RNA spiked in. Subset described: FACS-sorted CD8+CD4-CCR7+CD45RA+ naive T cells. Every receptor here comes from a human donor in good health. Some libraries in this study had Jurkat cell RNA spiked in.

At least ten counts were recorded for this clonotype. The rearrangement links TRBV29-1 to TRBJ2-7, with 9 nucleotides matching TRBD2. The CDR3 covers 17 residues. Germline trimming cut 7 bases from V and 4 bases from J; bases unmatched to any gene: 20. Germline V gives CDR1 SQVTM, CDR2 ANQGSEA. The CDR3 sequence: CSALGVSGSPRGYEQYF. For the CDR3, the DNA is TGCAGCGCTCTTGGGGTTAGCGGGAGCCCTAGAGGTTACGAGCAGTACTTC.

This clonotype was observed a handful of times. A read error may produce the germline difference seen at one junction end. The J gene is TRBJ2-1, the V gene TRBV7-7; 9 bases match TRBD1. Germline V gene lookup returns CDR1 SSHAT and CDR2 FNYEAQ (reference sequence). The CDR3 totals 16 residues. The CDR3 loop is CASSLGVLQGADEQFF. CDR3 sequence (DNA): TGTGCTAGCAGCTTAGGGGTCTTACAGGGGGCCGATGAGCAGTTCTTC.

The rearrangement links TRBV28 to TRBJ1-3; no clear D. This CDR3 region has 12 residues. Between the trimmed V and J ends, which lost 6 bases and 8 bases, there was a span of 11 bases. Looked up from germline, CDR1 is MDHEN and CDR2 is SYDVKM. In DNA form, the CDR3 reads TGTGCCAGCAGGCCTCCCGGAGACACCATATATTTT. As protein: CASRPPGDTIYF.

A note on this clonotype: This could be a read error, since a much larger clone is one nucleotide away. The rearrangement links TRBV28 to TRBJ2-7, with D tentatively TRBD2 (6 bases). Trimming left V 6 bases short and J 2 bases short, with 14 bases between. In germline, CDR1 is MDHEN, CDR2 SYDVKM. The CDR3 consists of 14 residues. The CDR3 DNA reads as TGTGCCAGCAGAGAGGCGGGGAGCCCCTACGAGCAGTACTTC. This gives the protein CASREAGSPYEQYF.

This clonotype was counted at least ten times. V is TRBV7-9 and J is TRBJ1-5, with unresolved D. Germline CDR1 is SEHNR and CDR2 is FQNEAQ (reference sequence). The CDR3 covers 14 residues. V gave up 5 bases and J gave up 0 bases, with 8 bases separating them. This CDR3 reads CASSDLGSNQPQHF. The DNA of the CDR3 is TGTGCCAGCAGCGACCTGGGTAGCAATCAGCCCCAGCATTTT. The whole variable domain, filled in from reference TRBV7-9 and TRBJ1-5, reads DTGVSQNPRHKITKRGQNVTFRCDPISEHNRLYWYRQTLGQGPEFLTYFQNEAQLEKSRLLSDRFSAERPKGSFSTLEIQRTEQGDSAMYLCASSDLGSNQPQHFGDGTRLSIL.

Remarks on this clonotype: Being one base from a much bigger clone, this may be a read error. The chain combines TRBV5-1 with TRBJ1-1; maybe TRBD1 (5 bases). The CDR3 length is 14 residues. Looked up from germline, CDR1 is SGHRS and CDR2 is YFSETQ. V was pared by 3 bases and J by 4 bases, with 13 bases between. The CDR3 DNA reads TGCGCCAGCAGCTGGGGCAACCCGGGCACTGAAGCTTTCTTT. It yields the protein CASSWGNPGTEAFF.

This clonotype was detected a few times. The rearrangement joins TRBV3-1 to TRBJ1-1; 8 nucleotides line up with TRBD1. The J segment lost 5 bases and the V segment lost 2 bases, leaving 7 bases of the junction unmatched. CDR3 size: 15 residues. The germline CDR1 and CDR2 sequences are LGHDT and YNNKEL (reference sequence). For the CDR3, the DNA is TGTGCCAGCAGCCAACCTAGGACAGGGCGGACTGAAGCTTTCTTT. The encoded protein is CASSQPRTGRTEAFF.

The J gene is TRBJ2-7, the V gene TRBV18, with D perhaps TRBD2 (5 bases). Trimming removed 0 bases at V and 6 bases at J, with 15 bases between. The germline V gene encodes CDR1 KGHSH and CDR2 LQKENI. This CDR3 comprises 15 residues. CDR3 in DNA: TGTGCCAGCTCACCACCTTACCTAGAGGGTCCCGAGCAGTACTTC. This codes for CASSPPYLEGPEQYF.

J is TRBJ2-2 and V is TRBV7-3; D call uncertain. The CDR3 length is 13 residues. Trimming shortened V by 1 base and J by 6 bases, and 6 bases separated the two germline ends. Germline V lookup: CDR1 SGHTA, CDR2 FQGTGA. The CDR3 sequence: CASSLMVPGELFF. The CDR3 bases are TGTGCCAGCAGCTTAATGGTACCCGGGGAGCTGTTTTTT.

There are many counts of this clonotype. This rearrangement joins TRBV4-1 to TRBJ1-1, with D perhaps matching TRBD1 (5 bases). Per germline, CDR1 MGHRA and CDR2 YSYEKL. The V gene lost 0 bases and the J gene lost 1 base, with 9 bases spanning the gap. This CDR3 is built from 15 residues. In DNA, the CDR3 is TGCGCCAGCAGCCAAGATTCAACAGGGAACACTGAAGCTTTCTTT. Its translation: CASSQDSTGNTEAFF.